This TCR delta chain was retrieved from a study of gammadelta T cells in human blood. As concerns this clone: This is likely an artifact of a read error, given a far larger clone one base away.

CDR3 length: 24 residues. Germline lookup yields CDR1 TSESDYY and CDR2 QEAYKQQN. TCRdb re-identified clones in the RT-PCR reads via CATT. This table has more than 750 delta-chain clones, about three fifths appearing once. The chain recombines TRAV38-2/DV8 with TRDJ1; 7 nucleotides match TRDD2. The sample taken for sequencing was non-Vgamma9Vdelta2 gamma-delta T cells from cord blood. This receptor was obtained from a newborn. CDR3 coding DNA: TGTGCTTCTAGGAGCGGAGACTTGACCTTCCTGCACAAAATTGGCCCCGGGGACACCGATAAACTCATCTTT. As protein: CASRSGDLTFLHKIGPGDTDKLIF.